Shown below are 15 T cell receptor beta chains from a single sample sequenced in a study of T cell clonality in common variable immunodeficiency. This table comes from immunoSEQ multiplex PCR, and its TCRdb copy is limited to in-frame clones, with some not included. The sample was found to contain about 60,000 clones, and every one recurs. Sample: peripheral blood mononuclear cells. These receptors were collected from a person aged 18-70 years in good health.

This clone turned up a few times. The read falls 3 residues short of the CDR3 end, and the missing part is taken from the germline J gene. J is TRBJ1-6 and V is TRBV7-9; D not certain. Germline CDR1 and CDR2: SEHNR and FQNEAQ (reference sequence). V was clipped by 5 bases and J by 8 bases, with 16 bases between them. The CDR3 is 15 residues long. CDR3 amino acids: CASSPHPGLDSPLHF. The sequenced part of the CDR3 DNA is TGTGCCAGCAGCCCACATCCGGGTTTGGATTCACCC.

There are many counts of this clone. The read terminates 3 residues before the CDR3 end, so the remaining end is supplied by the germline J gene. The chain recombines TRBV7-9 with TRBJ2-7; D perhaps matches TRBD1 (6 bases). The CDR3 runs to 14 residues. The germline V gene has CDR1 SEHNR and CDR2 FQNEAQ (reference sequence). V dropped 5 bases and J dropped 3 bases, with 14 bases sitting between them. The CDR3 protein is CASSPPGHIYEQYF. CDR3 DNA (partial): TGTGCCAGCAGCCCCCCGGGACATATCTACGAG.

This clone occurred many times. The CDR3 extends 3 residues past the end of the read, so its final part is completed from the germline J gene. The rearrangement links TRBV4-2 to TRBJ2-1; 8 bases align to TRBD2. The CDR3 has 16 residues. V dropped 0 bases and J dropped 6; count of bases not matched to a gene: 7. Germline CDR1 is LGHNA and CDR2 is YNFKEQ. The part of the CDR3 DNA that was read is TGTGCCAGCAGCCAAGATGGGACTAGTTACCTCAATGAG. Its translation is CASSQDGTSYLNE. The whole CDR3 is CASSQDGTSYLNEQFF.

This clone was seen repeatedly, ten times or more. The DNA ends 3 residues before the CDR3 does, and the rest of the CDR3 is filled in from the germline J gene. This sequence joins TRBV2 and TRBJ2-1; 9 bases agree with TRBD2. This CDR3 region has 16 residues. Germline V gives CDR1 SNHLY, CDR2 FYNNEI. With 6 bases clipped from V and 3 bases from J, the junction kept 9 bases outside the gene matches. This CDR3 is CASSPLAGVLYNEQFF. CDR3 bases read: TGTGCCAGCAGCCCTTTAGCGGGAGTGCTCTACAATGAG. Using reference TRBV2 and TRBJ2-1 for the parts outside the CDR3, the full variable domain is EPEVTQTPSHQVTQMGQEVILRCVPISNHLYFYWYRQILGQKVEFLVSFYNNEISEKSEIFDDQFSVERPDGSNFTLKIRSTKLEDSAMYFCASSPLAGVLYNEQFFGPGTRLTVL.

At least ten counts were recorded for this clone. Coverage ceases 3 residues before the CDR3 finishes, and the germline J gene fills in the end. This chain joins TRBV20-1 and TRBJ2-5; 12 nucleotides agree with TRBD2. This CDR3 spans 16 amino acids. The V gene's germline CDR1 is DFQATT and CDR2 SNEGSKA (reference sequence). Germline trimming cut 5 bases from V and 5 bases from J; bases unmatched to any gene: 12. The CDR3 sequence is CSAGRPTSGSWETQYF. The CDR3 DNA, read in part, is TGCAGTGCTGGAAGGCCGACTAGCGGGAGTTGGGAGACC.

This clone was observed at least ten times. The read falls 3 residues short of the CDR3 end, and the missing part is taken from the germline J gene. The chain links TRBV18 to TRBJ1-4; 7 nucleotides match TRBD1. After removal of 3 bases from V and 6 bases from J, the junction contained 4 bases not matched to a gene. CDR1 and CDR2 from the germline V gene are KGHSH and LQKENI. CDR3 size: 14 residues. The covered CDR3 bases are TGTGCCAGCTCACCGACAGGGCAAGATGAAAAA. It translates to CASSPTGQDEK. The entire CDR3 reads CASSPTGQDEKLFF.

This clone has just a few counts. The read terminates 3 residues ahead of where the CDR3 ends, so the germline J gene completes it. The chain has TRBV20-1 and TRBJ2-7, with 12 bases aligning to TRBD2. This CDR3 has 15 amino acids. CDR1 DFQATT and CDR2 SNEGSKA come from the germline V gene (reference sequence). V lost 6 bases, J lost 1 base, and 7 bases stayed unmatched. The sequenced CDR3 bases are TGCAGTGCGTACGGACTAGCGGGGCGATCCTACGAG. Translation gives CSAYGLAGRSYE. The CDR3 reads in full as CSAYGLAGRSYEQYF.

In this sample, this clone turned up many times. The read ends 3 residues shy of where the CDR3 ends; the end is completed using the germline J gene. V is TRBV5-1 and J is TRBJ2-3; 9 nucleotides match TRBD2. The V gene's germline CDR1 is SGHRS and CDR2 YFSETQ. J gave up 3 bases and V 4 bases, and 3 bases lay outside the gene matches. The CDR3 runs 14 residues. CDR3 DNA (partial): TGCGCCAGCAGCCAGACTAGCGGTACAGATACG. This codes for CASSQTSGTDT. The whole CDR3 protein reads CASSQTSGTDTQYF.

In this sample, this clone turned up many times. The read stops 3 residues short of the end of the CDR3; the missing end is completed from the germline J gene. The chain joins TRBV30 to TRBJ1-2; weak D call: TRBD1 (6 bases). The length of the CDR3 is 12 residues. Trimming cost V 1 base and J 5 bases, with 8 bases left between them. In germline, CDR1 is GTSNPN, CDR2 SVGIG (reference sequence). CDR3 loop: CAWSDQGYGYTF. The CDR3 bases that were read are TGTGCCTGGAGTGATCAGGGGTATGGC.

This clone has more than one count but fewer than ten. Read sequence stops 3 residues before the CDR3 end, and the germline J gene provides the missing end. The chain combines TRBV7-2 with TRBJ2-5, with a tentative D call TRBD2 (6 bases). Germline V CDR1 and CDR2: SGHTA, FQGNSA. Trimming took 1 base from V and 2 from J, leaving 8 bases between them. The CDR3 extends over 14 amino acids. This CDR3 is CASSLGREQETQYF. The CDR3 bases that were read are TGTGCCAGCAGCTTAGGGCGGGAACAAGAGACC. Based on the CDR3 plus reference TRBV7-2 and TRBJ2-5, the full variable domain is GAGVSQSPSNKVTEKGKDVELRCDPISGHTALYWYRQSLGQGLEFLIYFQGNSAPDKSGLPSDRFSAERTGGSVSTLTIQRTQQEDSAVYLCASSLGREQETQYFGPGTRLLVL.

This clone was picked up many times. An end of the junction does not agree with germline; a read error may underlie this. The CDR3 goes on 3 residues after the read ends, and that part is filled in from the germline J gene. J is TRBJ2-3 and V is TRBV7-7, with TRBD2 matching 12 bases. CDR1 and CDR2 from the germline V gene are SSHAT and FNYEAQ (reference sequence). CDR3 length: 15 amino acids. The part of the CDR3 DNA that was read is TGTGCTAGCAGCCCGACTAGCGGGAGTGCAGATACG. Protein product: CASSPTSGSADT. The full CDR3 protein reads CASSPTSGSADTQYF.

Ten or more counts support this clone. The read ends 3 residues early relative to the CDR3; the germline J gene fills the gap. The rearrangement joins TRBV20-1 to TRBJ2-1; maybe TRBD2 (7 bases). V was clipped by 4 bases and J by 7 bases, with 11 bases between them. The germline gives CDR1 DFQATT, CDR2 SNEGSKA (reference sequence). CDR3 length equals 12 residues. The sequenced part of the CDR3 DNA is TGCAGTGCTAAAAAGGGGGGGAATGAG. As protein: CSAKKGGNE. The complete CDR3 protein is CSAKKGGNEQFF.

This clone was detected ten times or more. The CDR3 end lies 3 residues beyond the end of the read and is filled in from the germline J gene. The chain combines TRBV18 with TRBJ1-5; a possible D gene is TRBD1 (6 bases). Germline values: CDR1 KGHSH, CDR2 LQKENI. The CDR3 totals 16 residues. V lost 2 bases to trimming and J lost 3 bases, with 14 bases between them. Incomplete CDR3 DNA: TGTGCCAGCTCACCAGCGGGGGCGGCACTCAATCAGCCC. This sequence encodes CASSPAGAALNQP. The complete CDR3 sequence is CASSPAGAALNQPQHF.

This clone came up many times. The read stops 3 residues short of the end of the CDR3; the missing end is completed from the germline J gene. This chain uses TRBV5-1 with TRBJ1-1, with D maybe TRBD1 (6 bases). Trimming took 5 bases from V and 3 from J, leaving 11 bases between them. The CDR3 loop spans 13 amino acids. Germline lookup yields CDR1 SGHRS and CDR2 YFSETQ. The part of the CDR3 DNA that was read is TGCGCCAGCAGAGGAGGGGGGGACACTGAA. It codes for CASRGGGDTE. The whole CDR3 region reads CASRGGGDTEAFF.

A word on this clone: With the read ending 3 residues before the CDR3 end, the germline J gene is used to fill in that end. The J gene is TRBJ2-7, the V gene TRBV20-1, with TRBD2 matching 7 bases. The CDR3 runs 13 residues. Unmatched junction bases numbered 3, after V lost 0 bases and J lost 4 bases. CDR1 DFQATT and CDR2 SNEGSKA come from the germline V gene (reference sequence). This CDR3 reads CSARDLAVYEQYF. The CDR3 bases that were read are TGCAGTGCTAGAGACCTAGCGGTGTACGAG.